These 17 T cell receptor beta chains were all obtained from the same sample, sequenced in a study of shared clonotypes between healthy human individuals. Generated by immunoSEQ multiplex PCR, the TCRdb table keeps only in-frame clones and is missing some. The table lists 2,500,000 or so clones, 85% to 95% of them singletons. The material sequenced was naive CD4+ T cells from PBMCs. Subset given: CD45RA+ positively selected. Receptors originate from a young man in good health. Some clones in this sample may be carry-over from other donors' samples.

V usage is TRBV28 and J usage is TRBJ1-1; 8 bases align to TRBD1. The J segment lost 3 bases and the V segment lost 4 bases, leaving 10 bases of the junction unmatched. Germline-derived CDR1 and CDR2 are MDHEN and SYDVKM. The CDR3 spans 16 residues. This chain's CDR3 is CASSSYLGQGDTEAFF. CDR3 coding DNA: TGTGCCAGCAGTTCCTACCTTGGACAGGGCGACACTGAAGCTTTCTTT.

The chain links TRBV5-4 to TRBJ2-7, with 10 bases fitting TRBD2. The germline V gene has CDR1 SGHNT and CDR2 YYREEE (reference sequence). The trim removed 2 bases at V and 10 bases at J, leaving 9 bases unmatched. The CDR3 extends over 14 amino acids. The CDR3 reads CASSLEVAGGVQYF. CDR3 DNA: TGTGCCAGCAGCTTAGAGGTAGCGGGAGGAGTACAGTACTTC.

This chain connects TRBV15 to TRBJ2-7, with D possibly matching TRBD1 (5 bases). Germline assignment: CDR1 LNHNV and CDR2 YYDKDF (reference sequence). V gave up 3 bases and J gave up 2 bases, with 11 bases separating them. CDR3 length: 14 amino acids. The CDR3 region has the DNA TGTGCCACCAGCAGGCAGGGAAGTCCCTACGAGCAGTACTTC. Translated, it gives CATSRQGSPYEQYF.

The chain couples TRBV9 to TRBJ2-7, with 13 bases matching TRBD2. In germline, CDR1 is SGDLS, CDR2 YYNGEE. This CDR3 is built from 16 residues. With V trimmed by 4 bases and J by 4 bases, 8 bases remained unmatched. This chain's CDR3 is CASSPLRTSGSYEQYF. The CDR3 bases are TGTGCCAGCAGCCCCCTCCGGACTAGCGGGAGTTACGAGCAGTACTTC.

V is TRBV5-3 and J is TRBJ1-5; a weak D match, TRBD1 (5 bases). TRBV5-3 is noted as an ORF with a role that remains uncertain. There are 13 residues in the CDR3. Trimming removed 4 bases from V and 6 bases from J, with 11 bases in between. The CDR3 DNA follows: TGTGCCAGAAGCAACCAGGGTCCTCAGCCCCAGCATTTT. It translates to CARSNQGPQPQHF.

This clone was found a few times. V usage is TRBV18 and J usage is TRBJ1-1; 11 nucleotides match TRBD1. The length of the CDR3 is 14 residues. Unmatched junction bases numbered 3, after V lost 1 base and J lost 8 bases. Germline V gene lookup returns CDR1 KGHSH and CDR2 LQKENI. CDR3 nucleotides: TGTGCCAGCTCACCACGGACAGGGGGCGCAGAAGCTTTCTTT. Translated: CASSPRTGGAEAFF.

The count of this clone is one. The V gene is TRBV6-5, the J gene TRBJ2-4, with D unresolved. The CDR3 totals 15 residues. CDR1 MNHEY and CDR2 SVGAGI come from the germline V gene. The germline V and J ends were trimmed by 8 bases and 1 base, with 15 bases remaining between them. The CDR3 sequence: CASSLVSGAKNIQYF. The CDR3 nucleotides read TGTGCCAGCTCCCTTGTGTCCGGGGCCAAAAACATTCAGTACTTC.

This rearrangement joins TRBV20-1 to TRBJ1-2; the D gene is possibly TRBD1 (6 bases). The ends were cut back, 6 bases at V and 8 bases at J, with 13 bases in the middle. The CDR3 contains 11 residues. Germline loops: CDR1 DFQATT, CDR2 SNEGSKA (reference sequence). In DNA, the CDR3 is TGCAGTGCCGCATTCAGGGGCGGCTACACCTTC. It specifies CSAAFRGGYTF.

Remarks on this clone: Additional DNA sequences in this sample encode the identical CDR3. The V and J genes are TRBV5-1 and TRBJ2-2; 7 nucleotides align to TRBD1. The CDR3 runs 14 residues. Germline V gene lookup returns CDR1 SGHRS and CDR2 YFSETQ. After removal of 0 bases from V and 6 bases from J, the junction contained 2 bases not matched to a gene. CDR3 in amino acids: CASSLAGGAGELFF. CDR3 bases: TGCGCCAGCAGCTTGGCAGGGGGAGCCGGGGAGCTGTTTTTT. The whole variable domain, remainder taken from reference TRBV5-1 and TRBJ2-2, is KAGVTQTPRYLIKTRGQQVTLSCSPISGHRSVSWYQQTPGQGLQFLFEYFSETQRNKGNFPGRFSGRQFSNSRSEMNVSTLELGDSALYLCASSLAGGAGELFFGEGSRLTVL.

This clone was seen a single time. V and J are TRBV28 and TRBJ2-7; 13 positions agree with TRBD2. Germline loops: CDR1 MDHEN, CDR2 SYDVKM. The CDR3 is 14 residues long. V trimming: 6 bases; J trimming: 2 bases; junction bases outside the gene matches: 1. The CDR3 loop is CASRTSGRAYEQYF. The CDR3 DNA reads TGTGCCAGCAGAACTAGCGGGAGGGCCTACGAGCAGTACTTC.

The chain is built from TRBV18 and TRBJ2-5; D perhaps matches TRBD2 (6 bases). V lost 4 bases and J 2 bases, leaving 11 bases between the germline ends. Germline V gene sequence: CDR1 KGHSH, CDR2 LQKENI. The CDR3 is 14 amino acids. The CDR3 DNA is TGTGCCAGCTCACGGGGCGGGACGCAAGAGACCCAGTACTTC. This gives the protein CASSRGGTQETQYF.

Comment on this clone: One end of the junction does not line up with germline, which may come from a read error. The CDR3 loop reads CASGLGQGAGDTEAFF. For the CDR3, the DNA is TGTGCCAGCGGTTTAGGACAGGGGGCCGGGGACACTGAAGCTTTCTTT. V usage is TRBV28 and J usage is TRBJ1-1, with 11 bases identical to TRBD1. From germline, CDR1 is MDHEN and CDR2 SYDVKM. The CDR3 contains 16 residues. The full variable domain, completed using reference TRBV28 and TRBJ1-1, is DVKVTQSSRYLVKRTGEKVFLECVQDMDHENMFWYRQDPGLGLRLIYFSYDVKMKEKGDIPEGYSVSREKKERFSLILESASTNQTSMYLCASGLGQGAGDTEAFFGQGTRLTVV.

The V gene is TRBV5-6, the J gene TRBJ2-7; D might be TRBD2 (6 bases). The CDR3 extends over 15 amino acids. The V gene's germline CDR1 is SGHDT and CDR2 YYEEEE. The V end lost 1 base, the J end lost 7 bases, and 18 bases lay between the germline ends. The CDR3 nucleotides are TGTGCCAGCAGCTTGTCCTTCCAAGGGACTGGGGAGCAGTACTTC. This codes for CASSLSFQGTGEQYF.

The V call is TRBV18, the J call TRBJ2-3, with D perhaps matching TRBD2 (5 bases). Trimming took 2 bases from V and 2 from J, leaving 14 bases between them. The CDR3 contains 16 residues. From germline, CDR1 is KGHSH and CDR2 LQKENI. DNA for the CDR3: TGTGCCAGCTCACCAGTGGTGGACTCCCACACAGATACGCAGTATTTT. Translation gives CASSPVVDSHTDTQYF.

The chain links TRBV7-2 to TRBJ1-2; D unresolved. Germline CDR1 reads SGHTA; CDR2 reads FQGNSA. There are 17 residues in the CDR3. V was cut by 1 base and J by 6 bases, with 21 bases left in between. The CDR3 region has the DNA TGTGCCAGCAGCTTAGATAGTCGTCCCCGCGCCGCGAATGGCTACACCTTC. Encoded protein: CASSLDSRPRAANGYTF.

The gene calls are TRBV5-1 and TRBJ1-3; D remains unclear. CDR1 is SGHRS, CDR2 YFSETQ, per germline. The CDR3 is 14 residues long. Trimming took 0 bases from V and 2 from J, leaving 6 bases between them. DNA for the CDR3: TGCGCCAGCAGCTTGGGTTCAGCTGGAAACACCATATATTTT. This translates into CASSLGSAGNTIYF.

V gene TRBV2 combines with J gene TRBJ2-7; 9 bases map to TRBD1. Germline V gene lookup returns CDR1 SNHLY and CDR2 FYNNEI. The CDR3 length is 14 residues. With V trimmed by 6 bases and J by 3 bases, 6 bases remained unmatched. CDR3 sequence (DNA): TGTGCCAGCAGCCGACCGGGACAGGGCTACGAGCAGTACTTC. Protein: CASSRPGQGYEQYF.